Following are 5 T cell receptor beta chains from one sample sequenced in a study of blood T cell repertoires in COVID-19. Sequencing was performed with immunoSEQ multiplex PCR; in TCRdb, only in-frame clones are kept and a portion is missing. The top ten hold 1.2% of the sample, which has over 200,000 clones, about 90% seen once. The sequenced sample was PBMCs or T cells enriched from blood (not recorded which). The receptors were gathered from a man aged 30 to 39 who had recovered from COVID-19.

The genes are TRBV5-1 and TRBJ1-2; TRBD1 matches at 7 bases. The V gene end was trimmed by 4 bases and the J gene end by 7 bases; junction bases not matched to a gene: 19. Germline V gene data show CDR1 as SGHRS and CDR2 as YFSETQ. The CDR3 spans 17 residues. The CDR3 DNA is TGCGCCAGCAGCCCTCTAATTCGGACAGGCCACGGCGGTGGCTACACCTTC. Its translation is CASSPLIRTGHGGGYTF. The full variable domain, rest sourced from reference TRBV5-1 and TRBJ1-2, is KAGVTQTPRYLIKTRGQQVTLSCSPISGHRSVSWYQQTPGQGLQFLFEYFSETQRNKGNFPGRFSGRQFSNSRSEMNVSTLELGDSALYLCASSPLIRTGHGGGYTFGSGTRLTVV.

The chain combines TRBV15 with TRBJ2-6; the D gene is possibly TRBD2 (5 bases). CDR1 is LNHNV and CDR2 is YYDKDF in the germline V gene (reference sequence). Deletions cut 0 bases from V and 2 bases from J, with 8 bases between. The length of the CDR3 is 16 residues. CDR3 nucleotide sequence: TGTGCCACCAGCAGAGATCGGGGTGCTGGGGCCAACGTCCTGACTTTC. Its protein is CATSRDRGAGANVLTF.

This chain uses TRBV7-8 with TRBJ2-7; 10 positions match TRBD2. J gave up 7 bases and V 5 bases, and 20 bases lay outside the gene matches. The V gene's germline CDR1 is SGHVS and CDR2 FQNEAQ. This CDR3 contains 18 residues. CDR3 residues: CASSLRLEQRGGLGEQYF. In DNA, the CDR3 is TGTGCCAGCAGCCTAAGACTAGAGCAGCGGGGGGGCCTAGGGGAGCAGTACTTC.

The chain carries TRBV18 and TRBJ1-1; 7 bases are shared with TRBD1. The ends lost 1 base at V and 10 bases at J; junction bases unmatched: 6. CDR1 and CDR2 (germline): KGHSH, LQKENI. This CDR3 has 13 amino acids. Here the CDR3 DNA reads TGTGCCAGCTCACCACTTGCAGGGGGTCGAGCTTTCTTT. Its protein product is CASSPLAGGRAFF.

This clone was seen a handful of times. V is TRBV4-1 and J is TRBJ2-5, with D perhaps TRBD1 (5 bases). The V end was cut by 1 base, the J end by 2 bases, with 8 bases between. The CDR3 extends over 14 amino acids. Germline V gives CDR1 MGHRA, CDR2 YSYEKL. The CDR3 DNA follows: TGCGCCAGCAGCCAAGTTCCAGGGCAAGAGACCCAGTACTTC. The encoded protein is CASSQVPGQETQYF.